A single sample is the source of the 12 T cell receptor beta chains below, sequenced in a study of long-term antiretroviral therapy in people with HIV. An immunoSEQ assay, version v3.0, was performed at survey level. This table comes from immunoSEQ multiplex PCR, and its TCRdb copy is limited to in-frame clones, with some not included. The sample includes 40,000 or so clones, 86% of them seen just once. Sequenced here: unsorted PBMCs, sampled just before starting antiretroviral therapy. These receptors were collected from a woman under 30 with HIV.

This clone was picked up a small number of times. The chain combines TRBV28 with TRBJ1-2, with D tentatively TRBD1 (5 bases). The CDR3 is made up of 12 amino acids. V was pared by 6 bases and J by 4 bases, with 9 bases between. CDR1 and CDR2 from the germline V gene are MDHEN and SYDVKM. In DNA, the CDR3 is TGTGCCAGCAGCCTGCAGGGCTATGGCTACACCTTC. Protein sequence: CASSLQGYGYTF.

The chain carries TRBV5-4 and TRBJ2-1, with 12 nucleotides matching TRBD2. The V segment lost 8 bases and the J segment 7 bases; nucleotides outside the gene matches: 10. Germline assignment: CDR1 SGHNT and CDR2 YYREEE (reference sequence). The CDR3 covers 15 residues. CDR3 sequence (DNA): TGTGCCAGTACCTATCTAGCGGGAGGGGGAAATGAGCAGTTCTTC. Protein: CASTYLAGGGNEQFF.

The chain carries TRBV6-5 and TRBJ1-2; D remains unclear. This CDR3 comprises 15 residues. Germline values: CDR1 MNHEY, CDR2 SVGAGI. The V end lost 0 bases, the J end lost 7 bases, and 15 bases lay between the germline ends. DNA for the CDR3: TGTGCCAGCAGTTACTCATCCGGGCTACCCACTGGCTACACCTTC. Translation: CASSYSSGLPTGYTF.

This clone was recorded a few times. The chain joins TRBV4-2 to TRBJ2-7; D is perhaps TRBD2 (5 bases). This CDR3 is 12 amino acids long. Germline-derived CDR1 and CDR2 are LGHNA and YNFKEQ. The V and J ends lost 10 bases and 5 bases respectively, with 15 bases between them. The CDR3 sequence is CATMGLANEQYF. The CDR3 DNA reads TGTGCCACTATGGGGTTAGCGAACGAGCAGTACTTC.

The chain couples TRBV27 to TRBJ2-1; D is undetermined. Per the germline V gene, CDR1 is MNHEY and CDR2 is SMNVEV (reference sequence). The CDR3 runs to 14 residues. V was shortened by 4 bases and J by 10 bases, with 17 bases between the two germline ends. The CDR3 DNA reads TGTGCCAGCAGTTACGGGTTGATAGCACGAGAGCAGTTCTTC. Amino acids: CASSYGLIAREQFF.

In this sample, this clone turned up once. The CDR3 here is CASSVGFSGNLGYNEQFF. The CDR3 region has the DNA TGTGCCAGCAGTGTAGGCTTTTCGGGGAACTTAGGTTACAATGAGCAGTTCTTC. The chain recombines TRBV6-4 with TRBJ2-1, with a tentative D call TRBD2 (5 bases). The CDR3 has 18 residues. Trimming removed 4 bases from V and 4 bases from J, with 23 bases in between. Germline V gene sequence: CDR1 MRHNA, CDR2 SNTAGT.

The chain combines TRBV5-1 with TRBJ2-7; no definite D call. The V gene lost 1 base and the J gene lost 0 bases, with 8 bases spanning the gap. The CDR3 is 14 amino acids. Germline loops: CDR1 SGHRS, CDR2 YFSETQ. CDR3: CASSLFSLSYEQYF. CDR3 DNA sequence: TGCGCCAGCAGCTTGTTCAGCCTCTCCTACGAGCAGTACTTC.

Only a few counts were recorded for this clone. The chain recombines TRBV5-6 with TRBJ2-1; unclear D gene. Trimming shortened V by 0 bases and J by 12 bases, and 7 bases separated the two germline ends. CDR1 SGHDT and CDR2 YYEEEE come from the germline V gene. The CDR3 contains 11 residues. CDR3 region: CASSLGKLQFF. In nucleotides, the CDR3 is TGTGCCAGCAGCTTGGGTAAGTTGCAGTTCTTC.

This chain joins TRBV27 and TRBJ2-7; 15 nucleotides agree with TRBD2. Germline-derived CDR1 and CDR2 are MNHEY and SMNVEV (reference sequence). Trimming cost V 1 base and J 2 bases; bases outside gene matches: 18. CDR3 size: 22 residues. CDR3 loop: CASSLLIQIPGLAGGVPYEQYF. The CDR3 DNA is TGTGCCAGCAGTTTATTGATTCAGATCCCGGGACTAGCGGGAGGAGTCCCCTACGAGCAGTACTTC.

The CDR3: CASSEYAGHSYNEQFF. CDR3 bases: TGTGCCAGCAGTGAATATGCGGGCCACTCCTACAATGAGCAGTTCTTC. The V call is TRBV25-1, the J call TRBJ2-1; TRBD2 is a possible D gene (5 bases). This CDR3 is 16 amino acids long. Germline V gene data show CDR1 as MGHDK and CDR2 as SYGVNS. V was clipped by 0 bases and J by 0 bases, with 9 bases between them.

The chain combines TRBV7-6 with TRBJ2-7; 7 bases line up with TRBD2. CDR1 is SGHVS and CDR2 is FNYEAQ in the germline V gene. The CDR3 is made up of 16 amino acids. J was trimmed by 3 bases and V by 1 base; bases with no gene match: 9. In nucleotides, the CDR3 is TGTGCCAGCAGCTTAGGCGTCGATAGCGGGCGCTACGAGCAGTACTTC. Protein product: CASSLGVDSGRYEQYF.

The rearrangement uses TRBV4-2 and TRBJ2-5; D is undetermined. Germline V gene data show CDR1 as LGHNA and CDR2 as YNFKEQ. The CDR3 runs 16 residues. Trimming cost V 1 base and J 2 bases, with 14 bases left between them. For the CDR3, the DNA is TGTGCCAGCAGCCAAGGGACGGCCTCCGGACAAGAGACCCAGTACTTC. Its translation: CASSQGTASGQETQYF.